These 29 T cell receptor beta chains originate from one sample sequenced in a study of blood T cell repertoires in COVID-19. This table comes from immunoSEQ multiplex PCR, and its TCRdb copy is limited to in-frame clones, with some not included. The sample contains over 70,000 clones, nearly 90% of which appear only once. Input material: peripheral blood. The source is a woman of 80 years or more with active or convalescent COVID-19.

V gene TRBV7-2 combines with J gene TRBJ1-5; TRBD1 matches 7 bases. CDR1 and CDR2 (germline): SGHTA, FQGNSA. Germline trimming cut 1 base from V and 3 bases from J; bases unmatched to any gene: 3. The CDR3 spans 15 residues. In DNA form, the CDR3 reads TGTGCCAGCAGCTTAGAGGGACAGATCAATCAGCCCCAGCATTTT. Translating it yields CASSLEGQINQPQHF.

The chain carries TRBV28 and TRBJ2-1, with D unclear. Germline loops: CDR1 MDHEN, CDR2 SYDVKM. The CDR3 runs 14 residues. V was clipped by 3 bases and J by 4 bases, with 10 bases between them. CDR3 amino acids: CASSFYLDYNEQFF. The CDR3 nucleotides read TGTGCCAGCAGTTTCTATCTAGATTACAATGAGCAGTTCTTC.

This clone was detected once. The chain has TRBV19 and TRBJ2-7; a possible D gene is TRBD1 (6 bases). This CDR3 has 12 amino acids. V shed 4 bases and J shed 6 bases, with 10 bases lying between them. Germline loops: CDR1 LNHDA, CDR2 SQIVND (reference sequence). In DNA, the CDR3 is TGTGCCAGTAGTAACAGGGTCGGCGAGCAGTACTTC. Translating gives CASSNRVGEQYF.

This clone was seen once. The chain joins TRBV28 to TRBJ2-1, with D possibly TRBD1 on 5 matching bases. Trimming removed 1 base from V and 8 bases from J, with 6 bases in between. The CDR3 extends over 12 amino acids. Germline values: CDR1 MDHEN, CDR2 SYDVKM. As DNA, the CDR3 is TGTGCCAGCAGTTTATTAGGGGATGAGCAGTTCTTC. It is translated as CASSLLGDEQFF. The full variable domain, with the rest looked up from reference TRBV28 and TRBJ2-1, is DVKVTQSSRYLVKRTGEKVFLECVQDMDHENMFWYRQDPGLGLRLIYFSYDVKMKEKGDIPEGYSVSREKKERFSLILESASTNQTSMYLCASSLLGDEQFFGPGTRLTVL.

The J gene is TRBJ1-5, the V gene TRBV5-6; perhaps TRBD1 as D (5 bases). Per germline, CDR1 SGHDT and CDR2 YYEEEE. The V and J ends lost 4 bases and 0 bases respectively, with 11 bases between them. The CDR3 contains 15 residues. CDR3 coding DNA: TGTGCCAGCAGCGCGGGACTCTATAGCAATCAGCCCCAGCATTTT. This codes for CASSAGLYSNQPQHF.

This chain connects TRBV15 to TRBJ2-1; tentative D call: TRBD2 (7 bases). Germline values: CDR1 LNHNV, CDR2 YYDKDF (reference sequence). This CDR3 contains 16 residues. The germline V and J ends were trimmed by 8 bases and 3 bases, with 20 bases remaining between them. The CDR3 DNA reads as TGTGCCACCCGGTTGGTAGGGGGAGGGGGCTACAATGAGCAGTTCTTC. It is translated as CATRLVGGGGYNEQFF.

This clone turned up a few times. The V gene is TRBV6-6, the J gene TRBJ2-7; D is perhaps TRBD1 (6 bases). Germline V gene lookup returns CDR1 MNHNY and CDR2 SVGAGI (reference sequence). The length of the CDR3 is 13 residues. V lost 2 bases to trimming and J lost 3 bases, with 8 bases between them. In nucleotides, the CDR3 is TGTGCCAGCAGTTACGGACAGCTCTACGAGCAGTACTTC. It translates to CASSYGQLYEQYF.

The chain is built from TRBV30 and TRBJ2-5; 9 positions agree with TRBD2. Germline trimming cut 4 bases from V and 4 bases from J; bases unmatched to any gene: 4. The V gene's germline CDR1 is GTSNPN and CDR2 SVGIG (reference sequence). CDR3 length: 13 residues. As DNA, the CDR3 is TGTGCCTGGAATGGCGGGAGGGCAGAGACCCAGTACTTC. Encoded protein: CAWNGGRAETQYF.

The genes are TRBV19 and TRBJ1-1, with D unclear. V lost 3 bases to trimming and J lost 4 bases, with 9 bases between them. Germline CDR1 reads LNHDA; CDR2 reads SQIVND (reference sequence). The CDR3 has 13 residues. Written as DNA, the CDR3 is TGTGCCAGTAGTATTGAGGTGGGCACTGAAGCTTTCTTT. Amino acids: CASSIEVGTEAFF.

The CDR3 is CASRFYGGVWFRGAFF. The DNA for the CDR3 is TGTGCAAGTCGCTTCTATGGGGGCGTATGGTTCCGCGGCGCTTTCTTT. This rearrangement joins TRBV12-2 to TRBJ1-1; the D call of TRBD1 is as the table states it, not checked on the DNA. TRBV12-2 constitutes a pseudogene. The CDR3 sequence is 16 residues long.

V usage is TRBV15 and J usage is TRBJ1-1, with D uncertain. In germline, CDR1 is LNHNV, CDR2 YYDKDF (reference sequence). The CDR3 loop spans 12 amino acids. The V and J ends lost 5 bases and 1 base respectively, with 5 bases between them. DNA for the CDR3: TGTGCCACCAGCTCTAGGAACACTGAAGCTTTCTTT. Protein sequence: CATSSRNTEAFF.

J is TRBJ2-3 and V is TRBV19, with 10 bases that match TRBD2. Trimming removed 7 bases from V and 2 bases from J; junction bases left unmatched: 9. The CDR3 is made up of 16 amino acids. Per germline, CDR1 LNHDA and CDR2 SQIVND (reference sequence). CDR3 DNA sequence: TGTGCCAGTACCCTCTCCGGGACTAGCGCCACAGATACGCAGTATTTT. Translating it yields CASTLSGTSATDTQYF. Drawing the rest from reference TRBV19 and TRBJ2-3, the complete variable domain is DGGITQSPKYLFRKEGQNVTLSCEQNLNHDAMYWYRQDPGQGLRLIYYSQIVNDFQKGDIAEGYSVSREKKESFPLTVTSAQKNPTAFYLCASTLSGTSATDTQYFGPGTRLTVL.

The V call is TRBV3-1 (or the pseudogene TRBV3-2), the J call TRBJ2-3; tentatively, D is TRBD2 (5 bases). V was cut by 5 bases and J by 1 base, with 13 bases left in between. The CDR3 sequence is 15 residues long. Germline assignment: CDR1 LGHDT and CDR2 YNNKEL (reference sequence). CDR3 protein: CASSSRGSGTDTQYF. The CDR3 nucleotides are TGTGCCAGCAGCTCTCGGGGTAGCGGCACAGATACGCAGTATTTT.

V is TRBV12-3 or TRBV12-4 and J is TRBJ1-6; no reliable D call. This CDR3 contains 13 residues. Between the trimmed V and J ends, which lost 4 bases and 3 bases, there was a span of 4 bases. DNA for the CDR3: TGTGCCAGCAGTTCGGGCTATAATTCACCCCTCCACTTT. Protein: CASSSGYNSPLHF.

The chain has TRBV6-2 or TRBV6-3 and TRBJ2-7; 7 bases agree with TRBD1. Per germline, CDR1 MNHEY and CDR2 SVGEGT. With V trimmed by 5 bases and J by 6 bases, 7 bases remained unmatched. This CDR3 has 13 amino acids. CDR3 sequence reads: CASSTRDSSEQYF. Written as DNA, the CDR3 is TGTGCCAGCAGTACCCGGGACAGTTCCGAGCAGTACTTC.

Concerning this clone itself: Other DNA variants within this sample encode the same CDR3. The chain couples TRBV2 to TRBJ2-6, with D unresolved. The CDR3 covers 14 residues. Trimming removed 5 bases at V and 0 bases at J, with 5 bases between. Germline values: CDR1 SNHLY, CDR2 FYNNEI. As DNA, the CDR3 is TGTGCCAGCAGTTACTACTCTGGGGCCAACGTCCTGACTTTC. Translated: CASSYYSGANVLTF.

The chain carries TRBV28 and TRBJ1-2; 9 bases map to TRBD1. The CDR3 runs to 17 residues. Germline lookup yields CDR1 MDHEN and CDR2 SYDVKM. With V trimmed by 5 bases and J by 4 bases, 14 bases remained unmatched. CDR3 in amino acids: CASSIPSPGQGIYGYTF. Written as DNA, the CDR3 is TGTGCCAGCAGTATACCGAGCCCCGGACAGGGGATCTATGGCTACACCTTC.

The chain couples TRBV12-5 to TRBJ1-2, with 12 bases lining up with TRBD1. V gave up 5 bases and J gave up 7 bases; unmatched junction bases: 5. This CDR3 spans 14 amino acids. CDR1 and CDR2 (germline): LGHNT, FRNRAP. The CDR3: CASGRGTGGSGYTF. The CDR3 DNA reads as TGTGCTAGTGGTCGGGGGACAGGGGGCTCTGGCTACACCTTC.

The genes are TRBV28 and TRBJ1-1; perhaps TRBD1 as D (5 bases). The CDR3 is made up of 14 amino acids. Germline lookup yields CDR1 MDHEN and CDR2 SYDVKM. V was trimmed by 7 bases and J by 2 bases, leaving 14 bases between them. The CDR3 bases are TGTGCCAGCAACTCTTGGCAGGGTAACACTGAAGCTTTCTTT. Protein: CASNSWQGNTEAFF. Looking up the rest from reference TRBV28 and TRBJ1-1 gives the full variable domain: DVKVTQSSRYLVKRTGEKVFLECVQDMDHENMFWYRQDPGLGLRLIYFSYDVKMKEKGDIPEGYSVSREKKERFSLILESASTNQTSMYLCASNSWQGNTEAFFGQGTRLTVV.

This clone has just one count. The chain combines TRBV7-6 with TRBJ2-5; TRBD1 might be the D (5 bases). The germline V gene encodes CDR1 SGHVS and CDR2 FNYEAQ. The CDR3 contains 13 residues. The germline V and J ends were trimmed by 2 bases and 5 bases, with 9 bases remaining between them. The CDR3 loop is CASSLQGFETQYF. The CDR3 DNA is TGTGCCAGCAGCTTACAGGGCTTCGAGACCCAGTACTTC.

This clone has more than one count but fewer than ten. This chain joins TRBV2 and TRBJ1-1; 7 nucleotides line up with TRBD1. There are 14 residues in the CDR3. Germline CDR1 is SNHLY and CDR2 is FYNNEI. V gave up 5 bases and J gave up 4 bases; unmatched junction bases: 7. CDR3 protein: CASSNDRVSTEAFF. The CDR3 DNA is TGTGCCAGCAGTAATGACAGGGTTAGCACTGAAGCTTTCTTT.

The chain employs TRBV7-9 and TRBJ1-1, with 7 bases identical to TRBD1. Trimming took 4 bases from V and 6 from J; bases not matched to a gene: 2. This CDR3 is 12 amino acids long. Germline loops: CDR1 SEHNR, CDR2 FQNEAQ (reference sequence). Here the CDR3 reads CASSSRGAEAFF. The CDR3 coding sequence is TGTGCCAGCAGCTCCAGGGGGGCTGAAGCTTTCTTT.

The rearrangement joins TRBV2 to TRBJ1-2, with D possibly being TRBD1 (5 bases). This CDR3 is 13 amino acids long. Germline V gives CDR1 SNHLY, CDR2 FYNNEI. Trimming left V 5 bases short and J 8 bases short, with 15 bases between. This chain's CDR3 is CASSTRTGGGYTF. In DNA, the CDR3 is TGTGCCAGCAGTACCAGGACGGGGGGAGGCTACACCTTC.

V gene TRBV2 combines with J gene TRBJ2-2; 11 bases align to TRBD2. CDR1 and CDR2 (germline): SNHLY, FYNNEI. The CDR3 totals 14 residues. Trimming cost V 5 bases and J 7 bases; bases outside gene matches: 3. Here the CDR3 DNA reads TGTGCCAGCAGTCACGGGACTAGCGGCGGGGAGCTGTTTTTT. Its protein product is CASSHGTSGGELFF. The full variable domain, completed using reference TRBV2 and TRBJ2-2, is EPEVTQTPSHQVTQMGQEVILRCVPISNHLYFYWYRQILGQKVEFLVSFYNNEISEKSEIFDDQFSVERPDGSNFTLKIRSTKLEDSAMYFCASSHGTSGGELFFGEGSRLTVL.

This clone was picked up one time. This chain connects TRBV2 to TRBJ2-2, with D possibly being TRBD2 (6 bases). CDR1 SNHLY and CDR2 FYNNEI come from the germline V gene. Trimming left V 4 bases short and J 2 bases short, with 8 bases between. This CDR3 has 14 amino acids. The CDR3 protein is CASSGTKNTGELFF. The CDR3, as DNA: TGTGCCAGCAGTGGGACTAAAAACACCGGGGAGCTGTTTTTT.

The CDR3 DNA sequence: TGTGCCAGCAGGACAGGGGAAACTGAAGCTTTCTTT. It is translated as CASRTGETEAFF. V and J are TRBV2 and TRBJ1-1; 8 bases line up with TRBD1. Losses at the gene ends were 6 bases for V and 5 bases for J; bases not matched to a gene: 2. Germline V gene sequence: CDR1 SNHLY, CDR2 FYNNEI. This CDR3 is 12 amino acids long.

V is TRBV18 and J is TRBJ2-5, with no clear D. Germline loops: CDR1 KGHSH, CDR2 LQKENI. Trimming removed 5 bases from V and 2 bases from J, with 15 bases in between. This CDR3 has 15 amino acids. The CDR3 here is CASSAVASAQETQYF. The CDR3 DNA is TGTGCCAGCTCAGCTGTGGCTAGTGCACAAGAGACCCAGTACTTC. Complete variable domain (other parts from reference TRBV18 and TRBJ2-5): NAGVMQNPRHLVRRRGQEARLRCSPMKGHSHVYWYRQLPEEGLKFMVYLQKENIIDESGMPKERFSAEFPKEGPSILRIQQVVRGDSAAYFCASSAVASAQETQYFGPGTRLLVL.

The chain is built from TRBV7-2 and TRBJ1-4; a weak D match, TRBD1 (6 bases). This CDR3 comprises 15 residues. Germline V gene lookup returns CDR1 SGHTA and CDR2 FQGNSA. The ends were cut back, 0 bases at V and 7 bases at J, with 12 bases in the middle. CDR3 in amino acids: CASSLARGGGEKLFF. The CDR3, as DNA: TGTGCCAGCAGCTTAGCGCGCGGGGGCGGTGAAAAACTGTTTTTT.

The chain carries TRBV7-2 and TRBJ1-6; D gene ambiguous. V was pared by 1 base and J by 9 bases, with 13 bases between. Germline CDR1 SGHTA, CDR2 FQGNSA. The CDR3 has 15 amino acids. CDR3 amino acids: CASSLVATRLSPLHF. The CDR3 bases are TGTGCCAGCAGCTTAGTAGCCACAAGGCTTTCACCCCTCCACTTT.